These T cell receptor beta chains were read from a single sample in a study of regulatory T cells in long-lasting Graves disease. TCRdb processed the multiplex PCR reads anew with MiXCR; each CDR3 protein has one entry. Of under 700,000 distinct CDR3 sequences in the sample, roughly 15% were seen once. This sample also belongs to another study, concerning T cells in Graves' hyperthyroidism and ophthalmopathy.

Sample: peripheral blood mononuclear cells (PBMCs), taken at new diagnosis, from a patient treated with antithyroid drugs. These receptors were collected from a woman aged 40-65 years with Graves disease. Each CDR3 is given with its conserved first and last residue. D genes are given only for firm matches. Clone size is stated in some rows and not others, as once, few, many or a class when expanded.

D: TRBD1
J: TRBJ2-2
V: TRBV27
size: -
DNA: TGTGCCAGCAGTTTAAAGGGGACAGGGGGAACCGGGGAGCTGTTTTTT
CDR3: CASSLKGTGGTGELFF

D: TRBD1
J: TRBJ2-1
V: TRBV6-1
size: -
DNA: TGTGCCAGCAGTCACGATCGAGGGGTCCAGGGGGCGCGGAATGAGCAGTTCTTC
CDR3: CASSHDRGVQGARNEQFF

D: TRBD1
J: TRBJ2-7
V: TRBV6-2/TRBV6-3
size: few
DNA: TGTGCCAGCAAACTAGGGGGCAGCGAGCAGTACTTC
CDR3: CASKLGGSEQYF

D: TRBD1
J: TRBJ1-5
V: TRBV19
size: few
DNA: TGTGCCAGTGTGGGACAGGGCAATCAGCCCCAGCATTTT
CDR3: CASVGQGNQPQHF

D: -
J: TRBJ1-1
V: TRBV11-2
size: many
DNA: TGTGCCAGCAGCTTAGCCGGCAGAATGAACACTGAAGCTTTCTTT
CDR3: CASSLAGRMNTEAFF

D: TRBD2
J: TRBJ2-3
V: TRBV28
size: many
DNA: TGTGCCAGCAGTTTATGGGCCAGCGGGGGGCCCACAGATACGCAGTATTTT
CDR3: CASSLWASGGPTDTQYF

D: -
J: TRBJ2-3
V: TRBV6-1
size: -
DNA: TGTGCCAGCAGTGGCAGTCAATCCCTATGGACAGATACGCAGTATTTT
CDR3: CASSGSQSLWTDTQYF

D: -
J: TRBJ1-5
V: TRBV29-1
size: few
DNA: TGCAGCGTTCGTGGAGAGTCTAGCAATCAGCCCCAGCATTTT
CDR3: CSVRGESSNQPQHF

D: -
J: TRBJ2-2
V: TRBV2
size: few
DNA: TGTGTCAGCAGTGTTAGCGCGGACGGGGAGCTGTTTTTT
CDR3: CVSSVSADGELFF

D: TRBD2
J: TRBJ2-1
V: TRBV11-2
size: many
DNA: TGTGCCAGCAGCCAGACTAGCGGGGGCCAGCCCAGGGGTGAGCAGTTCTTC
CDR3: CASSQTSGGQPRGEQFF

D: TRBD1
J: TRBJ2-5
V: TRBV7-9
size: -
DNA: TGTGCCAGCAGCCCGGCGGCAGGGGGTTTGCCTGGGGAGACCCAGTACTTC
CDR3: CASSPAAGGLPGETQYF

D: TRBD1
J: TRBJ2-7
V: TRBV6-5
size: -
DNA: TGTGCCAGCAGTTACAGTTTACAGGGGTCTTCCTACGAGCAGTACTTC
CDR3: CASSYSLQGSSYEQYF

D: -
J: TRBJ2-7
V: TRBV4-2
size: -
DNA: TGTGCCAGCAGCCAAGATTGGGGCAGCTACGAGCAGTACTTC
CDR3: CASSQDWGSYEQYF

D: -
J: TRBJ1-1
V: TRBV12-3/TRBV12-4
size: few
DNA: TGTGCCAGCAGCCTTCAGGGGCACACTGAAGCTTTCTTT
CDR3: CASSLQGHTEAFF

D: -
J: TRBJ2-7
V: TRBV18
size: many
DNA: TGTGCCAGCTCTCCGGACGGCTCGGATCCCTACGAGCAGTACTTC
CDR3: CASSPDGSDPYEQYF

D: -
J: TRBJ2-7
V: TRBV4-2
size: -
DNA: TGTGCCAGCAGCCAAGGGGGAAGCTCCGAGCAGTACTTC
CDR3: CASSQGGSSEQYF

D: -
J: TRBJ2-6
V: TRBV18
size: -
DNA: TGTGCCAGCTCACCACGACTGGTCTCTGGGGCCAACGTCCTGACTTTC
CDR3: CASSPRLVSGANVLTF

D: TRBD1
J: TRBJ2-3
V: TRBV6-2/TRBV6-3
size: few
DNA: TGTGCCAGGGACAGGGGGGAGGCAGATACGCAGTATTTT
CDR3: CARDRGEADTQYF

D: TRBD2
J: TRBJ2-7
V: TRBV4-1
size: -
DNA: TGCGCCAGCAGCCGCCCCGGGACTAGCGGGACTTACGAGCAGTACTTC
CDR3: CASSRPGTSGTYEQYF

D: TRBD1
J: TRBJ2-1
V: TRBV11-2
size: many
DNA: TGTGCCAGCAGCCTATCCTTAATACGCCTCCGGGACAGGGGGAATAATGAGCAGTTCTTC
CDR3: CASSLSLIRLRDRGNNEQFF

D: -
J: TRBJ2-3
V: TRBV10-3
size: -
DNA: TGTGCCATCAGTGACGCAGAGAATACGCAGTATTTT
CDR3: CAISDAENTQYF

D: -
J: TRBJ2-2
V: TRBV12-3/TRBV12-4
size: many
DNA: TGTGCCAGCAGTTTATCGAGTACCGGGGAGCTGTTTTTT
CDR3: CASSLSSTGELFF

D: TRBD1
J: TRBJ1-1
V: TRBV5-5
size: many
DNA: TGTGCCAGCACACCTACAGGGGTGAACACTGAAGCTTTCTTT
CDR3: CASTPTGVNTEAFF

D: -
J: TRBJ1-4
V: TRBV2
size: many
DNA: TGTGCCAGCATTCTACAGGTCCAAGGTGAAAAACTGTTTTTT
CDR3: CASILQVQGEKLFF

D: TRBD1
J: TRBJ2-2
V: TRBV2
size: -
DNA: TGTGCCAGCACGAGGACAGGGGGCAGGGGAGACACCGGGGAGCTGTTTTTT
CDR3: CASTRTGGRGDTGELFF

D: -
J: TRBJ1-2
V: TRBV6-1
size: -
DNA: TGTGCCAGCAGTGAGTCCTCCCATTCTGGCTACACCTTC
CDR3: CASSESSHSGYTF